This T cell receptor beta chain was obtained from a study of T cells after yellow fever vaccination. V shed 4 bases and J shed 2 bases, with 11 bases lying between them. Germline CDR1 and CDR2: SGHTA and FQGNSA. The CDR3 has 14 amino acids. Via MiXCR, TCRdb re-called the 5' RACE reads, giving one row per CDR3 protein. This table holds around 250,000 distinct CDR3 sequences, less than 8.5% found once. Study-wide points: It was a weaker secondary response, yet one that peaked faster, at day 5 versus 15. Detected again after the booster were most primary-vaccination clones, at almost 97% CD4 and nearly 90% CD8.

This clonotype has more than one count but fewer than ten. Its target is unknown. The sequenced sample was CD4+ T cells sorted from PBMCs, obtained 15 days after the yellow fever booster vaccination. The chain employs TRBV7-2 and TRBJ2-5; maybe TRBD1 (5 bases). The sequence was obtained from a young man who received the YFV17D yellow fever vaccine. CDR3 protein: CASSSQVAQETQYF. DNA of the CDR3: TGTGCCAGCAGCTCACAGGTAGCACAAGAGACCCAGTACTTC.